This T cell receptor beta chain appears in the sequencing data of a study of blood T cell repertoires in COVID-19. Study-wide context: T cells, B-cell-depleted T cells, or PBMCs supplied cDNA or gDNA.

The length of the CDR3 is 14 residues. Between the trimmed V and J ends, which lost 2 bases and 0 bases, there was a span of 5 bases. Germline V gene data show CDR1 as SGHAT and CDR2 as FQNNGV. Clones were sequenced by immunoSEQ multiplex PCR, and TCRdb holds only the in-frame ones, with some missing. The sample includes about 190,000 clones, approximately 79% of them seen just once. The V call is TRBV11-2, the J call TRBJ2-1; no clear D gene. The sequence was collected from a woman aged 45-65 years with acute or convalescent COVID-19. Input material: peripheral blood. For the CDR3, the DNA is TGTGCCAGCAGCTTATTGGCCTCCTACAATGAGCAGTTCTTC. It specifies CASSLLASYNEQFF.